What follows are 19 T cell receptor beta chains derived from one specimen sequenced in a study of cytomegalovirus exposure and HLA in healthy donors. PCR involved 60 Vbeta and 13 Jbeta primers. Measured with immunoSEQ multiplex PCR; TCRdb has only the in-frame clones, and not every one. The data contain 150,000 to 200,000 clones, almost 80% of them singletons. Source material: PBMCs. All receptors come from a man aged 25 to 40 in good health and CMV-seronegative.

This chain links TRBV27 with TRBJ2-7; D may be TRBD1 (5 bases). This CDR3 comprises 11 residues. The germline V gene encodes CDR1 MNHEY and CDR2 SMNVEV (reference sequence). The V end lost 4 bases, the J end lost 6 bases, and 7 bases lay between the germline ends. This CDR3 reads CASSSGSEQYF. The CDR3, as DNA: TGTGCCAGCAGTTCAGGGTCCGAGCAGTACTTC.

This clone was seen once. Distinct nucleotide sequences in the sample also encode this CDR3. The rearrangement joins TRBV7-2 to TRBJ2-1; 9 bases map to TRBD2. Trimming removed 6 bases from V and 1 base from J; junction bases left unmatched: 4. Germline CDR1 reads SGHTA; CDR2 reads FQGNSA. The CDR3 contains 15 residues. The CDR3 nucleotides are TGTGCCAGCAGTCAAGCGGGAGGATCCTACAATGAGCAGTTCTTC. Translation gives CASSQAGGSYNEQFF.

This clone has a single count. This chain uses TRBV5-6 with TRBJ2-7; 7 bases align to TRBD2. V gave up 6 bases and J gave up 1 base; unmatched junction bases: 7. Germline loops: CDR1 SGHDT, CDR2 YYEEEE. The CDR3 is 14 amino acids. CDR3 in amino acids: CASKTGGHSYEQYF. In DNA form, the CDR3 reads TGTGCCAGCAAGACGGGGGGTCATTCCTACGAGCAGTACTTC.

The chain recombines TRBV19 with TRBJ1-5; a weak D match, TRBD1 (5 bases). Per germline, CDR1 LNHDA and CDR2 SQIVND (reference sequence). The CDR3 extends over 16 amino acids. The ends were cut back, 2 bases at V and 3 bases at J, with 14 bases in the middle. CDR3 region: CASSIPRGTHNQPQHF. The CDR3 coding sequence is TGTGCCAGTAGTATACCCCGGGGGACTCACAATCAGCCCCAGCATTTT.

The rearrangement uses TRBV29-1 and TRBJ2-5, with 9 positions matching TRBD1. Germline V gene sequence: CDR1 SQVTM, CDR2 ANQGSEA. This CDR3 region has 14 residues. The J segment lost 2 bases and the V segment lost 6 bases, leaving 7 bases of the junction unmatched. The CDR3 DNA reads as TGCAGCGTAACCGGGACAGGGATGCAAGAGACCCAGTACTTC. Protein product: CSVTGTGMQETQYF.

This clone was detected a few times. This chain links TRBV5-4 with TRBJ2-3, with 10 bases matching TRBD1. Germline values: CDR1 SGHNT, CDR2 YYREEE (reference sequence). V lost 4 bases to trimming and J lost 7 bases; unmatched junction nucleotides: 6. The CDR3 is 14 residues long. CDR3 DNA: TGTGCCAGCAGCGGGACAGGGGCCAAGTATACGCAGTATTTT. Translating gives CASSGTGAKYTQYF.

V usage is TRBV19 and J usage is TRBJ1-5; 10 bases are shared with TRBD1. In germline, CDR1 is LNHDA, CDR2 SQIVND (reference sequence). V shed 5 bases, J shed 1 base, and the junction held 5 bases outside the gene matches. CDR3 length: 16 residues. CDR3 in amino acids: CASSLRTGGSNQPQHF. Written as DNA, the CDR3 is TGTGCCAGTAGTCTAAGGACAGGGGGAAGCAATCAGCCCCAGCATTTT.

The rearrangement joins TRBV7-2 to TRBJ1-1; weak D call: TRBD1 (6 bases). The V and J ends lost 1 base and 10 bases respectively, with 13 bases between them. CDR3 size: 13 residues. Germline V CDR1 and CDR2: SGHTA, FQGNSA. The CDR3 spells CASSLDRVGGAFF. The CDR3 DNA sequence: TGTGCCAGCAGCTTAGACAGGGTAGGGGGAGCTTTCTTT.

This clone was seen only a few times. CDR3 in DNA: TGTGCCAGCAGTGAACGGACAGGGCTTCAAGAGACCCAGTACTTC. It encodes CASSERTGLQETQYF. The V and J genes are TRBV2 and TRBJ2-5; 8 bases are shared with TRBD1. The V gene end was trimmed by 2 bases and the J gene end by 2 bases; junction bases not matched to a gene: 4. Germline values: CDR1 SNHLY, CDR2 FYNNEI. This CDR3 is built from 15 residues.

The CDR3 loop is CASSQDQRAGGRNYEQYF. DNA of the CDR3: TGTGCCAGCAGCCAAGATCAGCGGGCGGGCGGGCGGAACTACGAGCAGTACTTC. V usage is TRBV4-2 and J usage is TRBJ2-7; tentative D call: TRBD2 (6 bases). V lost 0 bases to trimming and J lost 3 bases, with 21 bases between them. The CDR3 length is 18 residues. Germline V gene lookup returns CDR1 LGHNA and CDR2 YNFKEQ.

The chain couples TRBV5-6 to TRBJ1-4; D possibly corresponds to TRBD1 (5 bases). CDR3 length: 13 amino acids. V was cut by 3 bases and J by 8 bases, with 11 bases left in between. Germline values: CDR1 SGHDT, CDR2 YYEEEE. Here the CDR3 reads CASSWTYREKLFF. The CDR3 DNA sequence: TGTGCCAGCAGCTGGACCTACAGGGAAAAACTGTTTTTT.

The chain carries TRBV15 and TRBJ2-1; 12 bases map to TRBD1. V lost 2 bases to trimming and J lost 12 bases; unmatched junction nucleotides: 5. The germline V gene has CDR1 LNHNV and CDR2 YYDKDF (reference sequence). This CDR3 region has 14 residues. The DNA of the CDR3 is TGTGCCACCAGCAGACCGGGACAGGGGGCGCGGCAGTTCTTC. This translates into CATSRPGQGARQFF. The full variable domain, its missing parts supplied by reference TRBV15 and TRBJ2-1, is DAMVIQNPRYQVTQFGKPVTLSCSQTLNHNVMYWYQQKSSQAPKLLFHYYDKDFNNEADTPDNFQSRRPNTSFCFLDIRSPGLGDTAMYLCATSRPGQGARQFFGPGTRLTVL.

The CDR3 here is CASSFSLAGGRPPETQYF. As DNA, the CDR3 is TGTGCCAGCAGTTTCTCCCTAGCGGGGGGGCGCCCACCGGAGACCCAGTACTTC. This chain links TRBV27 with TRBJ2-5, with 12 positions matching TRBD2. Germline-derived CDR1 and CDR2 are MNHEY and SMNVEV (reference sequence). Trimming removed 3 bases from V and 5 bases from J; junction bases left unmatched: 13. The CDR3 is 18 amino acids.

The chain is built from TRBV5-4 and TRBJ2-1; D perhaps matches TRBD1 (5 bases). The V end lost 1 base, the J end lost 6 bases, and 11 bases lay between the germline ends. Germline V gene sequence: CDR1 SGHNT, CDR2 YYREEE (reference sequence). The CDR3 runs to 14 residues. CDR3: CASSLSRVINEQFF. CDR3 sequence (DNA): TGTGCCAGCAGCTTGAGCAGGGTCATCAATGAGCAGTTCTTC.

The V call is TRBV10-3, the J call TRBJ2-3; 8 nucleotides match TRBD2. Germline CDR1 ENHRY, CDR2 SYGVKD. This CDR3 contains 15 residues. Trimming cost V 5 bases and J 2 bases; bases outside gene matches: 6. This CDR3 is CAISLSGELTDTQYF. The CDR3 DNA follows: TGTGCCATCAGTCTTAGCGGGGAGCTCACAGATACGCAGTATTTT.

The chain combines TRBV6-9 with TRBJ2-5; D is unresolved. This CDR3 has 16 amino acids. CDR1 MNHGY and CDR2 SVAAGI come from the germline V gene. V lost 2 bases and J lost 1, with 14 bases in between. The CDR3 DNA reads as TGTGCCAGCAGTTATAATAGCAAAATGTTCCAAGAGACCCAGTACTTC. Protein: CASSYNSKMFQETQYF.

This clone was counted once. The rearrangement uses TRBV18 and TRBJ2-7; 8 bases are a match to TRBD2. Germline V gene data show CDR1 as KGHSH and CDR2 as LQKENI. This CDR3 has 15 amino acids. V trimming: 2 bases; J trimming: 2 bases; junction bases outside the gene matches: 5. CDR3 nucleotides: TGTGCCAGCTCACCAGGGGCGGGGGGCACCTACGAGCAGTACTTC. Translation gives CASSPGAGGTYEQYF.

The chain is built from TRBV6-1 and TRBJ1-2; D remains unclear. Trimming removed 3 bases from V and 2 bases from J, with 10 bases in between. Germline CDR1 and CDR2: MNHNS and SASEGT. The CDR3 spans 14 residues. The CDR3: CASSEKFGNYGYTF. CDR3 nucleotides: TGTGCCAGCAGTGAGAAATTCGGGAACTATGGCTACACCTTC.

The V gene is TRBV5-4, the J gene TRBJ2-7, with 10 bases lining up with TRBD2. J lost 0 bases, V lost 2 bases, and 5 bases had no gene match. Germline V gene lookup returns CDR1 SGHNT and CDR2 YYREEE (reference sequence). This CDR3 is built from 16 residues. In DNA, the CDR3 is TGTGCCAGCAGCTTAGGACTAGCGGCAAGCTCCTACGAGCAGTACTTC. Its translation is CASSLGLAASSYEQYF.